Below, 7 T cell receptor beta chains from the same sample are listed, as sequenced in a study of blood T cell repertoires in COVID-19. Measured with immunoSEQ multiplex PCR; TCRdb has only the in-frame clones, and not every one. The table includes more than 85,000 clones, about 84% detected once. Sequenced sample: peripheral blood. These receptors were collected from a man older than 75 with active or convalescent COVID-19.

As DNA, the CDR3 is TGTGCCAGCAGCTTAGCAGGGGAGCTCTCTGGAAACACCATATATTTT. Translation gives CASSLAGELSGNTIYF. The V call is TRBV11-2, the J call TRBJ1-3, with D perhaps TRBD1 (6 bases). V lost 1 base and J lost 0, with 10 bases in between. Germline-derived CDR1 and CDR2 are SGHAT and FQNNGV. This CDR3 comprises 16 residues.

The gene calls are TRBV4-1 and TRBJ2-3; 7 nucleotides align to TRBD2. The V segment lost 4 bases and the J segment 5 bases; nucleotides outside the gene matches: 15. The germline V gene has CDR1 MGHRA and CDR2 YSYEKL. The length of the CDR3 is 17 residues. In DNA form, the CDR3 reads TGCGCCAGCAGCCCCGGCGCCGGCGGGAGTGCCTTAGATACGCAGTATTTT. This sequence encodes CASSPGAGGSALDTQYF.

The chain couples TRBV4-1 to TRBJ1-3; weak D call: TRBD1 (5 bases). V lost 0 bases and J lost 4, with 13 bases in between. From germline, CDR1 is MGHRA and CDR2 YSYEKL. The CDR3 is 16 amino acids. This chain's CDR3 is CASSQERGWSGNTIYF. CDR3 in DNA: TGCGCCAGCAGCCAAGAGCGGGGGTGGTCGGGAAACACCATATATTTT.

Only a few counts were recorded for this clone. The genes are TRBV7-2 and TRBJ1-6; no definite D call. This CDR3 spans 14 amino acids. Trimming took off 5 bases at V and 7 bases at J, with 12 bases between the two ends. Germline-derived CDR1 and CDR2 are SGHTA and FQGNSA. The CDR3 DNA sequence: TGTGCCAGCAGCGCCTACGGAGGCAATTCACCCCTCCACTTT. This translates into CASSAYGGNSPLHF.

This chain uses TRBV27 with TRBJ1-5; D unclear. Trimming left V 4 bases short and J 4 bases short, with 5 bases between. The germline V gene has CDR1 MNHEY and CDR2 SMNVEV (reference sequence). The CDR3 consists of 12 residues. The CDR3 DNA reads TGTGCCAGCAGTTCTCTAAATCAGCCCCAGCATTTT. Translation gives CASSSLNQPQHF.

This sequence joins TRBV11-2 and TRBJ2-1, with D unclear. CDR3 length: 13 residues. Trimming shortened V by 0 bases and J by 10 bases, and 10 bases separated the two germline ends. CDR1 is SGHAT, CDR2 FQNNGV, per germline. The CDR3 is CASSLDRSAEQFF. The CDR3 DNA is TGTGCCAGCAGCTTAGATCGATCAGCGGAGCAGTTCTTC. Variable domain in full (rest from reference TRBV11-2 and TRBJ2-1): EAGVAQSPRYKIIEKRQSVAFWCNPISGHATLYWYQQILGQGPKLLIQFQNNGVVDDSQLPKDRFSAERLKGVDSTLKIQPAKLEDSAVYLCASSLDRSAEQFFGPGTRLTVL.

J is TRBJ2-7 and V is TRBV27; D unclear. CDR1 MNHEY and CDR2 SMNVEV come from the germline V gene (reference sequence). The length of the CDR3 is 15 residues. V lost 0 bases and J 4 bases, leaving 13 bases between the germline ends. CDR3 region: CASSLSVGRTYEQYF. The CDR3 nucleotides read TGTGCCAGCAGTTTATCAGTGGGCAGAACTTACGAGCAGTACTTC.